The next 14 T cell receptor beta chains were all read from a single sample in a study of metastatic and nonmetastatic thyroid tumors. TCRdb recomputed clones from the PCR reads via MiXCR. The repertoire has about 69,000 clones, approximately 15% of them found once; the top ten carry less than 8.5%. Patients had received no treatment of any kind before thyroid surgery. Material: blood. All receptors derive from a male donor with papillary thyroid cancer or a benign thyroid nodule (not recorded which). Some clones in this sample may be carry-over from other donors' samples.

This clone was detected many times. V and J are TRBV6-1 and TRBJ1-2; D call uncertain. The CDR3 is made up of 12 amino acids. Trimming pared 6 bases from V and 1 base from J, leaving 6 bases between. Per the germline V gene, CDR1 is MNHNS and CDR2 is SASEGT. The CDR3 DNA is TGTGCCAGCAGCCTAAGTAACTATGGCTACACCTTC. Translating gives CASSLSNYGYTF.

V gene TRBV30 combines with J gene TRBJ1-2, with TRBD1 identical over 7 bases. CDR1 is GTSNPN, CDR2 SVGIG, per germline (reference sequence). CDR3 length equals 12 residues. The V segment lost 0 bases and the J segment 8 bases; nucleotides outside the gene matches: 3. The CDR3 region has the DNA TGTGCCTGGAGTGTAGGGACAGTCGGCTACACCTTC. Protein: CAWSVGTVGYTF.

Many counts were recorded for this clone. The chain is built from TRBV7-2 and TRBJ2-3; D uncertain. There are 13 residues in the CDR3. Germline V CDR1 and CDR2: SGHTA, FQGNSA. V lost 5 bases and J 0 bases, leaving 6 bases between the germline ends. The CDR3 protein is CASSPPSTDTQYF. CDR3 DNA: TGTGCCAGCAGCCCTCCGAGCACAGATACGCAGTATTTT.

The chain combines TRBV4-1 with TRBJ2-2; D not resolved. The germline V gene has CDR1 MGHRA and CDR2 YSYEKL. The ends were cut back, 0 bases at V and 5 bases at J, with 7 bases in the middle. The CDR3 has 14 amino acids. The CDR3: CASSQDSGTGELFF. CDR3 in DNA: TGCGCCAGCAGCCAAGATAGTGGGACCGGGGAGCTGTTTTTT.

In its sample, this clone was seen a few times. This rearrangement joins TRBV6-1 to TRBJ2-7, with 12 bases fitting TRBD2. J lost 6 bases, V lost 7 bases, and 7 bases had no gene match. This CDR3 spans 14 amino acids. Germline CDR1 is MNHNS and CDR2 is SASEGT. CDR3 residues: CASIETSGGPEQYF. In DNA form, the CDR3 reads TGTGCCAGCATCGAGACTAGCGGGGGCCCCGAGCAGTACTTC.

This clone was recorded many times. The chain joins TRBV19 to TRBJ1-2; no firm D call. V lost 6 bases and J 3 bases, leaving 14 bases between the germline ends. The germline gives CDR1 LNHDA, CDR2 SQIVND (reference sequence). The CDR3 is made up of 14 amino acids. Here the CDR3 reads CASSPTDKDYGYTF. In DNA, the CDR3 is TGTGCCAGTAGCCCTACAGACAAAGACTATGGCTACACCTTC.

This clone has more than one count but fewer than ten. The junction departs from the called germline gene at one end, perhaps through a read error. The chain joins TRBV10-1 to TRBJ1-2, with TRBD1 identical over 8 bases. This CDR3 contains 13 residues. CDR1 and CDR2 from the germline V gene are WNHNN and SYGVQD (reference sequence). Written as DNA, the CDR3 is TGCGCCAGCAGTGGCCGGACAGGGTATGTCTACACCTTC. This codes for CASSGRTGYVYTF.

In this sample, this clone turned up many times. The CDR3 DNA reads as TGTGCCAGCAGTTTAGACGGCAACTATGGCTACACCTTC. The encoded protein is CASSLDGNYGYTF. The genes are TRBV27 and TRBJ1-2; D unresolved. V gave up 2 bases and J gave up 2 bases, with 6 bases separating them. The CDR3 covers 13 residues. Germline V CDR1 and CDR2: MNHEY, SMNVEV (reference sequence).

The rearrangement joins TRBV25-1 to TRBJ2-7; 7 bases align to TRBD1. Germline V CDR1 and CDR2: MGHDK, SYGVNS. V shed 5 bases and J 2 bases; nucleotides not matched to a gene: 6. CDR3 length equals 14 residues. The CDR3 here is CASSSTGFAYEQYF. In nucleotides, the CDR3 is TGTGCCAGCAGTTCGACAGGGTTTGCCTACGAGCAGTACTTC.

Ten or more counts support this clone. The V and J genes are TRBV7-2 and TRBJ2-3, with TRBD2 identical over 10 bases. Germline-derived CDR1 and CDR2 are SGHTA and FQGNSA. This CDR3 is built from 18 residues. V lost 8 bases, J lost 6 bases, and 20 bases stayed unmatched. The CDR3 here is CASGGWVRGASGSDTQYF. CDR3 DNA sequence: TGTGCCAGCGGCGGATGGGTCCGGGGAGCTAGCGGGAGTGATACGCAGTATTTT.

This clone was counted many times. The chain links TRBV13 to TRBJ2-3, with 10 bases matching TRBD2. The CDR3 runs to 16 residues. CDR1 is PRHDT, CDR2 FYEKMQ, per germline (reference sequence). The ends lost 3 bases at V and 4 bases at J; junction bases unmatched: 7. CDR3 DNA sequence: TGTGCCAGCAGCTTTTCTGGGCTAGCGGGAGCAGATACGCAGTATTTT. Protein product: CASSFSGLAGADTQYF.

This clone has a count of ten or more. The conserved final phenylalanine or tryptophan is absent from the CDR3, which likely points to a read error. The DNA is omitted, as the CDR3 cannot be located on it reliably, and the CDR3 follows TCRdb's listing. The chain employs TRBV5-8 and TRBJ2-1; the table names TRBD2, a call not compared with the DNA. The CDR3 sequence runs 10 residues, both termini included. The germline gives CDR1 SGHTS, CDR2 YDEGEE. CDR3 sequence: CASSLYGRAI.

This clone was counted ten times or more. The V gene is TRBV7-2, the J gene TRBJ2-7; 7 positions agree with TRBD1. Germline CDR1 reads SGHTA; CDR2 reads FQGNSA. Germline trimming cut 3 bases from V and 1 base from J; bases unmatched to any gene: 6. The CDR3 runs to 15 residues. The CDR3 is CASSFTQGRSYEQYF. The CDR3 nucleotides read TGTGCCAGCAGCTTCACACAGGGGCGGTCCTACGAGCAGTACTTC.

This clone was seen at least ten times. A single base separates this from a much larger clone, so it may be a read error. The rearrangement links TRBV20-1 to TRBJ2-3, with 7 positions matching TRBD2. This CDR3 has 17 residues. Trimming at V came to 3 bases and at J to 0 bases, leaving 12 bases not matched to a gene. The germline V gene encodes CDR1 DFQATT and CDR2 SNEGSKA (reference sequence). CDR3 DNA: TGCAGTGCTAGGACTTTAGCGGGCCTCGCTAGCACAGATACGCAGTATTTT. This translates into CSARTLAGLASTDTQYF.